Below, 30 T cell receptor beta chains from the same sample are listed, as sequenced in a study of control samples from healthy donors and cancer patients. Data came from immunoSEQ multiplex PCR; TCRdb stores just in-frame clones and leaves some out. The sample yields 80,000 or so clones, 94% seen once. Sequencing was done on a sample of blood. These receptors all stem from a woman in her thirties or forties in good health.

In DNA, the CDR3 is TGTGCCAGCAGTTTCGCATTGGGACAGGGTAACTATGGCTACACCTTC. It is translated as CASSFALGQGNYGYTF. The chain combines TRBV6-5 with TRBJ1-2; 9 bases fit TRBD1. Germline CDR1 reads MNHEY; CDR2 reads SVGAGI. The J segment lost 1 base and the V segment lost 4 bases, leaving 7 bases of the junction unmatched. This CDR3 is 16 amino acids long.

The V gene is TRBV27, the J gene TRBJ1-6; tentative D call: TRBD1 (5 bases). CDR3 length: 14 residues. Per germline, CDR1 MNHEY and CDR2 SMNVEV (reference sequence). Trimming shortened V by 3 bases and J by 6 bases, and 9 bases separated the two germline ends. CDR3 region: CASSLGLGNSPLHF. The CDR3 region has the DNA TGTGCCAGCAGTTTGGGGCTGGGTAATTCACCCCTCCACTTT.

V usage is TRBV5-5 and J usage is TRBJ1-2, with no clear D. The V gene lost 5 bases and the J gene lost 6 bases, with 14 bases spanning the gap. Germline loops: CDR1 SGHKS, CDR2 YYEKEE (reference sequence). This CDR3 comprises 13 residues. The CDR3 spells CASSTWGGNGYTF. CDR3 in DNA: TGTGCCAGCAGTACTTGGGGTGGAAATGGCTACACCTTC.

The V call is TRBV18, the J call TRBJ2-3; D gene uncertain. V lost 1 base, J lost 4 bases, and 9 bases lay in between. Germline V gene data show CDR1 as KGHSH and CDR2 as LQKENI. The CDR3 is 14 residues long. In DNA, the CDR3 is TGTGCCAGCTCACCACGGCCTTCTCCAGATACGCAGTATTTT. Its translation is CASSPRPSPDTQYF.

The chain has TRBV5-1 and TRBJ2-6; possibly TRBD1 for D (6 bases). This CDR3 contains 14 residues. The V end was cut by 6 bases, the J end by 1 base, with 8 bases between. The germline gives CDR1 SGHRS, CDR2 YFSETQ. DNA of the CDR3: TGCGCCAGCAACAGGGATTCTGGGGCCAACGTCCTGACTTTC. Translated, it gives CASNRDSGANVLTF. Full variable domain (remainder filled in from reference TRBV5-1 and TRBJ2-6): KAGVTQTPRYLIKTRGQQVTLSCSPISGHRSVSWYQQTPGQGLQFLFEYFSETQRNKGNFPGRFSGRQFSNSRSEMNVSTLELGDSALYLCASNRDSGANVLTFGAGSRLTVL.

The genes are TRBV12-3 or TRBV12-4 and TRBJ2-3; D is ambiguous. V lost 6 bases and J 6 bases, leaving 10 bases between the germline ends. There are 12 residues in the CDR3. DNA for the CDR3: TGTGCCAGCAGCACCGGCGAGGATACGCAGTATTTT. Its protein product is CASSTGEDTQYF.

The chain combines TRBV5-1 with TRBJ2-3; D is unclear. V lost 2 bases to trimming and J lost 5 bases, with 6 bases between them. Looked up from germline, CDR1 is SGHRS and CDR2 is YFSETQ. The CDR3 sequence is 12 residues long. The CDR3 nucleotides read TGCGCCAGCAGCTTAGGGTTAGATACGCAGTATTTT. Translated: CASSLGLDTQYF. The full variable domain, rest sourced from reference TRBV5-1 and TRBJ2-3, is KAGVTQTPRYLIKTRGQQVTLSCSPISGHRSVSWYQQTPGQGLQFLFEYFSETQRNKGNFPGRFSGRQFSNSRSEMNVSTLELGDSALYLCASSLGLDTQYFGPGTRLTVL.

This rearrangement joins TRBV29-1 to TRBJ1-2, with 7 positions matching TRBD1. This CDR3 region has 11 residues. After removal of 4 bases from V and 8 bases from J, the junction contained 4 bases not matched to a gene. From germline, CDR1 is SQVTM and CDR2 ANQGSEA. CDR3 in amino acids: CSVAGQLGYTF. CDR3 bases: TGCAGCGTTGCGGGACAGCTAGGCTACACCTTC.

Details on this clone: Different DNA sequences within this sample yield the same CDR3. The V call is TRBV7-9, the J call TRBJ2-5; unclear D gene. The CDR3 totals 11 residues. The germline CDR1 and CDR2 sequences are SEHNR and FQNEAQ (reference sequence). Trimming removed 2 bases at V and 2 bases at J, with 0 bases between. The CDR3 DNA sequence: TGTGCCAGCAGCTTACAAGAGACCCAGTACTTC. Encoded protein: CASSLQETQYF.

This chain links TRBV6-5 with TRBJ1-2, with D perhaps matching TRBD1 (5 bases). The germline gives CDR1 MNHEY, CDR2 SVGAGI. CDR3 size: 15 residues. Trimming cost V 0 bases and J 7 bases, with 15 bases left between them. The CDR3 nucleotides are TGTGCCAGCAGTTACTCGAGTAGGGGATTCGGTGGCTACACCTTC. Encoded protein: CASSYSSRGFGGYTF.

V is TRBV6-5 and J is TRBJ1-1, with TRBD1 as a possible D gene (5 bases). Germline V gene lookup returns CDR1 MNHEY and CDR2 SVGAGI. The V gene lost 2 bases and the J gene lost 3 bases, with 7 bases spanning the gap. This CDR3 is built from 13 residues. CDR3 residues: CASSYGGYTEAFF. CDR3 nucleotides: TGTGCCAGCAGTTACGGGGGTTACACTGAAGCTTTCTTT.

About this clone itself: Distinct nucleotide sequences in the sample also encode this CDR3. The chain uses TRBV5-4 and TRBJ1-1; D not resolved. The CDR3 sequence is 12 residues long. Trimming pared 2 bases from V and 2 bases from J, leaving 4 bases between. CDR1 is SGHNT, CDR2 YYREEE, per germline (reference sequence). CDR3 sequence (DNA): TGTGCCAGCAGCTTAGCAAACACTGAAGCTTTCTTT. Amino acid sequence: CASSLANTEAFF.

The chain recombines TRBV19 with TRBJ1-5; D might be TRBD1 (6 bases). From germline, CDR1 is LNHDA and CDR2 SQIVND (reference sequence). Between the trimmed V and J ends, which lost 3 bases and 0 bases, there was a span of 9 bases. The CDR3 sequence is 15 residues long. The CDR3 sequence is CASSIHRVSNQPQHF. The CDR3 DNA sequence: TGTGCCAGTAGTATCCACAGGGTTAGCAATCAGCCCCAGCATTTT.

The table lists this clone with a count of one. V usage is TRBV3-1 (or the pseudogene TRBV3-2) and J usage is TRBJ2-1, with 12 nucleotides matching TRBD2. Germline loops: CDR1 LGHDT, CDR2 YNNKEL (reference sequence). The ends lost 2 bases at V and 8 bases at J; junction bases unmatched: 7. The CDR3 runs 16 residues. For the CDR3, the DNA is TGTGCCAGCAGCCAACGACTAGCGGGAGCTGGGGATGAGCAGTTCTTC. It translates to CASSQRLAGAGDEQFF.

The rearrangement joins TRBV18 to TRBJ2-7, with TRBD2 matching 7 bases. V lost 6 bases and J lost 9; bases outside the gene matches: 11. The CDR3 contains 13 residues. The germline V gene encodes CDR1 KGHSH and CDR2 LQKENI. The DNA for the CDR3 is TGTGCCAGCTCTCAAGGGACTATTGGAGGGCAGTACTTC. Translation gives CASSQGTIGGQYF.

The chain joins TRBV5-1 to TRBJ2-3, with 7 bases identical to TRBD1. The V gene's germline CDR1 is SGHRS and CDR2 YFSETQ. The trim removed 4 bases at V and 4 bases at J, leaving 6 bases unmatched. The CDR3 covers 14 residues. The chain's CDR3 is CASSPGQGADTQYF. The CDR3 coding sequence is TGCGCCAGCAGCCCGGGGCAGGGGGCAGATACGCAGTATTTT.

The chain combines TRBV18 with TRBJ2-1, with D unclear. CDR1 and CDR2 from the germline V gene are KGHSH and LQKENI. There are 13 residues in the CDR3. V was clipped by 1 base and J by 8 bases, with 9 bases between them. CDR3 coding DNA: TGTGCCAGCTCACCACAGGCCCCCCATGAGCAGTTCTTC. It specifies CASSPQAPHEQFF.

The chain recombines TRBV6-6 with TRBJ1-5; D ambiguous. Germline assignment: CDR1 MNHNY and CDR2 SVGAGI (reference sequence). Trimming shortened V by 2 bases and J by 9 bases, and 14 bases separated the two germline ends. This CDR3 contains 14 residues. The CDR3 loop reads CASSYGPLTGPQHF. In DNA form, the CDR3 reads TGTGCCAGCAGTTACGGGCCCCTGACGGGGCCCCAGCATTTT.

The chain recombines TRBV7-2 with TRBJ2-3; TRBD2 agrees at 7 bases. The CDR3 loop spans 15 amino acids. V dropped 3 bases and J dropped 1; count of bases not matched to a gene: 4. Germline V CDR1 and CDR2: SGHTA, FQGNSA. The CDR3 protein is CASSLWAGGTDTQYF. CDR3 DNA: TGTGCCAGCAGCTTGTGGGCGGGAGGCACAGATACGCAGTATTTT.

The chain links TRBV5-8 to TRBJ2-7, with D unclear. CDR1 is SGHTS, CDR2 YDEGEE, per germline. The CDR3 is made up of 12 amino acids. V was trimmed by 3 bases and J by 0 bases, leaving 4 bases between them. The CDR3 is CASSSNSYEQYF. In DNA, the CDR3 is TGTGCCAGCAGCTCCAACTCCTACGAGCAGTACTTC.

The chain joins TRBV6-5 to TRBJ1-1, with TRBD1 matching over 10 bases. After removal of 0 bases from V and 6 bases from J, the junction contained 7 bases not matched to a gene. The CDR3 extends over 16 amino acids. In germline, CDR1 is MNHEY, CDR2 SVGAGI. This chain's CDR3 is CASSYSDRGSGAEAFF. The DNA of the CDR3 is TGTGCCAGCAGTTACTCGGACAGGGGGTCTGGGGCTGAAGCTTTCTTT.

V is TRBV7-9 and J is TRBJ1-1, with unresolved D. Trimming took off 2 bases at V and 4 bases at J, with 14 bases between the two ends. CDR1 and CDR2 from the germline V gene are SEHNR and FQNEAQ (reference sequence). CDR3 length equals 15 residues. CDR3 sequence: CASSLTSGPGTEAFF. DNA for the CDR3: TGTGCCAGCAGCTTAACATCCGGACCGGGCACTGAAGCTTTCTTT. The whole variable domain, filled in from reference TRBV7-9 and TRBJ1-1, reads DTGVSQNPRHKITKRGQNVTFRCDPISEHNRLYWYRQTLGQGPEFLTYFQNEAQLEKSRLLSDRFSAERPKGSFSTLEIQRTEQGDSAMYLCASSLTSGPGTEAFFGQGTRLTVV.

This clone was found once. The rearrangement joins TRBV5-5 to TRBJ2-7; TRBD1 might be the D (6 bases). The CDR3 spans 18 residues. Germline V CDR1 and CDR2: SGHKS, YYEKEE (reference sequence). The V gene lost 3 bases and the J gene lost 0 bases, with 22 bases spanning the gap. The CDR3 DNA sequence: TGTGCCAGCAGCTCCTCCCCTTGGGGGCAGTCGAGCTCCTACGAGCAGTACTTC. Its protein is CASSSSPWGQSSSYEQYF.

The chain carries TRBV5-1 and TRBJ2-7; 8 nucleotides align to TRBD2. The CDR3 length is 14 residues. V trimming: 8 bases; J trimming: 3 bases; junction bases outside the gene matches: 10. In germline, CDR1 is SGHRS, CDR2 YFSETQ. CDR3 protein: CASDRAAGDYEQYF. CDR3 in DNA: TGCGCCAGTGATCGTGCAGCGGGGGACTACGAGCAGTACTTC. Combining the CDR3 with reference TRBV5-1 and TRBJ2-7 gives the whole variable domain KAGVTQTPRYLIKTRGQQVTLSCSPISGHRSVSWYQQTPGQGLQFLFEYFSETQRNKGNFPGRFSGRQFSNSRSEMNVSTLELGDSALYLCASDRAAGDYEQYFGPGTRLTVT.

This sequence joins TRBV10-3 and TRBJ2-6, with D possibly TRBD2 on 5 matching bases. Germline V gives CDR1 ENHRY, CDR2 SYGVKD. The germline V and J ends were trimmed by 4 bases and 0 bases, with 13 bases remaining between them. CDR3 length: 17 residues. The CDR3 spells CAISVIGGSSGANVLTF. The DNA for the CDR3 is TGTGCCATCAGTGTAATCGGCGGGTCCTCTGGGGCCAACGTCCTGACTTTC.

The genes are TRBV30 and TRBJ1-4; D uncertain. CDR1 and CDR2 (germline): GTSNPN, SVGIG (reference sequence). This CDR3 comprises 13 residues. V lost 5 bases and J 0 bases, leaving 7 bases between the germline ends. CDR3 residues: CAWALATNEKLFF. The CDR3 nucleotides read TGTGCCTGGGCCCTTGCAACTAATGAAAAACTGTTTTTT.

V usage is TRBV4-1 and J usage is TRBJ2-5, with a weak D call TRBD1 (5 bases). This CDR3 is built from 14 residues. Germline V lookup: CDR1 MGHRA, CDR2 YSYEKL. Trimming stripped 3 bases from V and 5 bases from J, with 13 bases between. The CDR3 nucleotides are TGCGCCAGCAGCCAGCAGGGTTACTTGGAGACCCAGTACTTC. It translates to CASSQQGYLETQYF.

The chain is built from TRBV24-1 and TRBJ1-4; weak D call: TRBD1 (5 bases). The CDR3 is 13 residues long. Per germline, CDR1 KGHDR and CDR2 SFDVKD. V was shortened by 5 bases and J by 5 bases, with 8 bases between the two germline ends. Here the CDR3 reads CATSGGANEKLFF. In nucleotides, the CDR3 is TGTGCCACCAGTGGAGGGGCGAATGAAAAACTGTTTTTT.

CDR3 residues: CASTGDGGHQPQHF. CDR3 nucleotides: TGTGCCAGCACCGGGGACGGCGGGCATCAGCCCCAGCATTTT. The chain joins TRBV2 to TRBJ1-5, with TRBD1 as a possible D gene (5 bases). V lost 7 bases to trimming and J lost 5 bases, with 15 bases between them. Germline V gene lookup returns CDR1 SNHLY and CDR2 FYNNEI. The CDR3 spans 14 residues.

The CDR3 here is CAWSVQGNTEAFF. CDR3 nucleotide sequence: TGTGCCTGGAGTGTACAAGGGAACACTGAAGCTTTCTTT. The chain employs TRBV30 and TRBJ1-1; D remains unclear. V lost 0 bases, J lost 1 base, and 6 bases lay in between. CDR1 is GTSNPN, CDR2 SVGIG, per germline (reference sequence). This CDR3 is 13 amino acids long.